Only one count was recorded for the clone carrying this T cell receptor beta chain. Its target is unknown. The entry originates in a study of T cell repertoires in cytomegalovirus infection. Looking at the study overall: It can be stated that public TCR beta signatures indicated CMV infection as well as a matching HLA type.

Deletions cut 0 bases from V and 3 bases from J, with 9 bases between. This CDR3 comprises 14 residues. Looked up from germline, CDR1 is LGHNA and CDR2 is YSLEER. Study-wide results and caveats: Cumulative frequency (of public TCR beta family members) identified carriers of CMV plus the relevant HLA. Across the ex vivo response, the dominant clonotypes were HLA-C-restricted CMV-specific TCR beta clonotypes.

TCRdb called the reads again in MiXCR, with one record for every CDR3 protein. The sample records approximately 500,000 distinct CDR3 sequences, about 25% being singletons. The source is a human donor in good health (CMV status not recorded). Some clones in this sample may be carry-over from other donors' samples. V is TRBV4-3 and J is TRBJ2-7, with D perhaps TRBD2 (6 bases). Sequenced input: PBMCs. The CDR3 region has the DNA TGCGCCAGCAGCCAAGATGCGGGGCGCTACGAGCAGTACTTC. Its translation: CASSQDAGRYEQYF.